This is a list of T cell receptor beta chains from one sample in a study of blood T cell repertoires in COVID-19. Profiling relied on immunoSEQ multiplex PCR, and the TCRdb table lists in-frame clones only, not all of them. The table has 300,000 to 450,000 clones, around nine tenths seen once. Source material: PBMCs or T cells enriched from blood (not recorded which). Receptors originate from a woman aged 25 to 39 who had been exposed to COVID-19. The CDR3 runs from the conserved cysteine through the conserved F or W. Each record gives: D gene, V gene, J gene, clone size, CDR3 protein, CDR3 DNA. The D gene is left open where the match is weak. Size tells how often a clone was seen (once, few, many) or the class of an expanded clone, and some rows leave it out.

D gene: -
V gene: TRBV30
J gene: TRBJ1-4
clone size: once
CDR3 protein: CAWSVRRRNLFF
CDR3 DNA: TGTGCCTGGAGTGTACGTAGGAGGAACCTGTTTTTT

D gene: TRBD1
V gene: TRBV11-3
J gene: TRBJ1-5
clone size: once
CDR3 protein: CASGQGINQPQHF
CDR3 DNA: TGTGCCAGCGGACAGGGGATCAATCAGCCCCAGCATTTT

D gene: -
V gene: TRBV9
J gene: TRBJ1-2
clone size: -
CDR3 protein: CASSVQSGGAYGYTF
CDR3 DNA: TGTGCCAGCAGCGTACAAAGCGGAGGGGCCTATGGCTACACCTTC

D gene: TRBD1
V gene: TRBV28
J gene: TRBJ1-4
clone size: -
CDR3 protein: CASSPGGNEKLFF
CDR3 DNA: TGTGCCAGCAGCCCAGGGGGTAATGAAAAACTGTTTTTT

D gene: -
V gene: TRBV19
J gene: TRBJ1-1
clone size: -
CDR3 protein: CASSIDRFREAFF
CDR3 DNA: TGTGCCAGTAGTATCGACAGGTTTCGAGAAGCTTTCTTT

D gene: -
V gene: TRBV28
J gene: TRBJ1-1
clone size: -
CDR3 protein: CASSFSGINTEAFF
CDR3 DNA: TGTGCCAGCAGTTTTTCGGGTATCAACACTGAAGCTTTCTTT

D gene: TRBD1
V gene: TRBV5-1
J gene: TRBJ2-7
clone size: few
CDR3 protein: CASSSLSGTGMREQYF
CDR3 DNA: TGCGCCAGCAGCTCCCTGTCCGGGACAGGGATGAGGGAGCAGTACTTC

D gene: -
V gene: TRBV9
J gene: TRBJ2-1
clone size: -
CDR3 protein: CASSVAGGGEEGPYNEQFF
CDR3 DNA: TGTGCCAGCAGCGTAGCTGGGGGGGGCGAGGAGGGACCCTACAATGAGCAGTTCTTC

D gene: TRBD1
V gene: TRBV5-4
J gene: TRBJ1-3
clone size: -
CDR3 protein: CASSQGAGFSGNTIYF
CDR3 DNA: TGTGCCAGCAGCCAGGGGGCAGGCTTCTCTGGAAACACCATATATTTT

D gene: -
V gene: TRBV7-9
J gene: TRBJ2-5
clone size: -
CDR3 protein: CASPRAGASETQYF
CDR3 DNA: TGTGCCAGTCCGCGGGCAGGGGCTTCGGAGACCCAGTACTTC

D gene: TRBD1
V gene: TRBV19
J gene: TRBJ1-3
clone size: -
CDR3 protein: CASSMLQGASGNTIYF
CDR3 DNA: TGTGCCAGTAGTATGTTACAGGGGGCGTCTGGAAACACCATATATTTT

D gene: TRBD2
V gene: TRBV28
J gene: TRBJ2-1
clone size: -
CDR3 protein: CASSLIGGGNAGNEQFF
CDR3 DNA: TGTGCCAGCAGTTTAATTGGCGGGGGGAACGCTGGCAATGAGCAGTTCTTC

D gene: -
V gene: TRBV7-9
J gene: TRBJ2-3
clone size: -
CDR3 protein: CASSAGQSTDTQYF
CDR3 DNA: TGTGCCAGCAGCGCCGGACAGAGCACAGATACGCAGTATTTT

D gene: -
V gene: TRBV4-1
J gene: TRBJ1-1
clone size: -
CDR3 protein: CASSQEWGPNTEAFF
CDR3 DNA: TGCGCCAGCAGCCAAGAGTGGGGGCCTAACACTGAAGCTTTCTTT

D gene: TRBD1
V gene: TRBV28
J gene: TRBJ1-5
clone size: few
CDR3 protein: CASSLGQGRRSGNQPQHF
CDR3 DNA: TGTGCCAGCAGCCTCGGACAGGGGCGGAGAAGCGGCAATCAGCCCCAGCATTTT

D gene: TRBD2
V gene: TRBV29-1
J gene: TRBJ2-3
clone size: -
CDR3 protein: CSVPYGTSLPRGDTQYF
CDR3 DNA: TGCAGCGTCCCGTACGGGACTAGCCTTCCCCGGGGAGATACGCAGTATTTT

D gene: -
V gene: TRBV28
J gene: TRBJ1-3
clone size: few
CDR3 protein: CASSVNPGGGLGNTIYF
CDR3 DNA: TGTGCCAGCAGCGTCAACCCGGGGGGCGGTCTAGGAAACACCATATATTTT

D gene: -
V gene: TRBV7-8
J gene: TRBJ1-2
clone size: -
CDR3 protein: CASSFHDRTNYGYTF
CDR3 DNA: TGTGCCAGCAGCTTCCACGATAGGACAAACTATGGCTACACCTTC

D gene: TRBD1
V gene: TRBV3-1/TRBV3-2
J gene: TRBJ1-5
clone size: -
CDR3 protein: CASSRSSGQLFPGVQPQHF
CDR3 DNA: TGTGCCAGCAGCCGAAGCTCGGGACAGTTGTTTCCCGGCGTCCAGCCCCAGCATTTT

D gene: -
V gene: TRBV4-1
J gene: TRBJ1-3
clone size: -
CDR3 protein: CASSQDGGGGPSGGNTIYF
CDR3 DNA: TGCGCCAGCAGCCAAGATGGAGGAGGCGGACCCAGCGGTGGAAACACCATATATTTT

D gene: -
V gene: TRBV5-6
J gene: TRBJ1-4
clone size: few
CDR3 protein: CASSGRVLTNEKLFF
CDR3 DNA: TGTGCCAGCAGCGGCAGGGTTCTAACTAATGAAAAACTGTTTTTT

D gene: -
V gene: TRBV25-1
J gene: TRBJ2-1
clone size: -
CDR3 protein: CASSGEYPYNEQFF
CDR3 DNA: TGTGCCAGCAGTGGGGAGTACCCCTACAATGAGCAGTTCTTC

D gene: -
V gene: TRBV14
J gene: TRBJ1-2
clone size: -
CDR3 protein: CASSPGGGPNYGYTF
CDR3 DNA: TGTGCCAGCAGTCCGGGGGGAGGACCTAACTATGGCTACACCTTC

D gene: -
V gene: TRBV30
J gene: TRBJ2-5
clone size: -
CDR3 protein: CAWSGDLNQETQYF
CDR3 DNA: TGTGCCTGGAGTGGGGACTTAAACCAAGAGACCCAGTACTTC

D gene: TRBD2
V gene: TRBV6-5
J gene: TRBJ2-3
clone size: -
CDR3 protein: CASSPGGGRHTQYF
CDR3 DNA: TGTGCCAGCAGCCCGGGTGGCGGGAGACATACGCAGTATTTT

D gene: TRBD1
V gene: TRBV7-9
J gene: TRBJ1-5
clone size: -
CDR3 protein: CASSHRGRQDSNQPQHF
CDR3 DNA: TGTGCCAGCAGTCACAGGGGGCGACAGGATAGCAATCAGCCCCAGCATTTT

D gene: -
V gene: TRBV7-6
J gene: TRBJ2-1
clone size: -
CDR3 protein: CASSLYEGSNEQFF
CDR3 DNA: TGTGCCAGCAGCTTATATGAGGGTAGCAATGAGCAGTTCTTC

D gene: -
V gene: TRBV9
J gene: TRBJ1-1
clone size: -
CDR3 protein: CASSPGLTNTEAFF
CDR3 DNA: TGTGCCAGCAGCCCGGGACTCACGAACACTGAAGCTTTCTTT

D gene: TRBD2
V gene: TRBV28
J gene: TRBJ2-7
clone size: -
CDR3 protein: CASRSPTSGRPEQYF
CDR3 DNA: TGTGCCAGCAGGAGCCCAACTAGCGGGAGACCCGAGCAGTACTTC

D gene: TRBD1
V gene: TRBV18
J gene: TRBJ1-1
clone size: -
CDR3 protein: CASSRLPLTGTMNTEAFF
CDR3 DNA: TGTGCCAGCTCGCGGCTCCCTTTGACAGGGACGATGAACACTGAAGCTTTCTTT

D gene: TRBD1
V gene: TRBV7-9
J gene: TRBJ1-1
clone size: -
CDR3 protein: CASSLRDRGRWTEAFF
CDR3 DNA: TGTGCCAGCAGCTTACGGGACAGGGGGCGATGGACTGAAGCTTTCTTT

D gene: -
V gene: TRBV28
J gene: TRBJ1-2
clone size: -
CDR3 protein: CASSDRNYGYTF
CDR3 DNA: TGTGCCAGCAGCGACAGGAACTATGGCTACACCTTC

D gene: -
V gene: TRBV7-2
J gene: TRBJ2-1
clone size: -
CDR3 protein: CASSLTANSYNEQFF
CDR3 DNA: TGTGCCAGCAGCTTAACTGCAAACTCCTACAATGAGCAGTTCTTC

D gene: -
V gene: TRBV6-5
J gene: TRBJ2-5
clone size: once
CDR3 protein: CASRRKQETQYF
CDR3 DNA: TGTGCCAGCAGAAGAAAACAGGAGACCCAGTACTTC

D gene: -
V gene: TRBV5-5
J gene: TRBJ1-4
clone size: -
CDR3 protein: CASSPGGSGEKLFF
CDR3 DNA: TGTGCCAGCAGCCCCGGGGGGTCGGGGGAAAAACTGTTTTTT

D gene: TRBD1
V gene: TRBV28
J gene: TRBJ2-2
clone size: -
CDR3 protein: CASSKGQRNGELFF
CDR3 DNA: TGTGCCAGCAGCAAGGGACAGAGGAACGGGGAGCTGTTTTTT

D gene: TRBD1
V gene: TRBV18
J gene: TRBJ2-1
clone size: -
CDR3 protein: CASSDQGANNEQFF
CDR3 DNA: TGTGCCAGCTCGGACCAGGGGGCCAACAATGAGCAGTTCTTC

D gene: TRBD2
V gene: TRBV5-4
J gene: TRBJ2-6
clone size: -
CDR3 protein: CASSFRLAGTGANVLTF
CDR3 DNA: TGTGCCAGCAGCTTTAGACTAGCGGGAACTGGGGCCAACGTCCTGACTTTC

D gene: TRBD2
V gene: TRBV10-3
J gene: TRBJ2-5
clone size: -
CDR3 protein: CAISVTSGRGGQETQYF
CDR3 DNA: TGTGCCATCAGTGTGACTAGCGGGAGGGGCGGGCAAGAGACCCAGTACTTC

D gene: TRBD1
V gene: TRBV6-5
J gene: TRBJ1-6
clone size: -
CDR3 protein: CASTPGTGESPLHF
CDR3 DNA: TGTGCCAGCACCCCCGGGACAGGGGAATCACCCCTCCACTTT

D gene: TRBD2
V gene: TRBV6-6
J gene: TRBJ2-7
clone size: -
CDR3 protein: CASSYFAAGLAGGPVEYEQYF
CDR3 DNA: TGTGCCAGCAGCTACTTCGCCGCCGGACTAGCGGGAGGGCCCGTCGAGTACGAGCAGTACTTC

D gene: -
V gene: TRBV10-2
J gene: TRBJ1-1
clone size: once
CDR3 protein: CASSEYWGEAFF
CDR3 DNA: TGCGCCAGCAGTGAGTATTGGGGCGAGGCTTTCTTT

D gene: TRBD1
V gene: TRBV6-5
J gene: TRBJ2-1
clone size: -
CDR3 protein: CASSYDRGNEQFF
CDR3 DNA: TGTGCCAGCAGTTACGACAGGGGAAATGAGCAGTTCTTC

D gene: -
V gene: TRBV11-2
J gene: TRBJ1-2
clone size: -
CDR3 protein: CASSLQGINGYTF
CDR3 DNA: TGTGCCAGCAGCTTACAGGGTATCAATGGCTACACCTTC

D gene: -
V gene: TRBV7-8
J gene: TRBJ2-3
clone size: -
CDR3 protein: CASSLGQSSTDTQYF
CDR3 DNA: TGTGCCAGCAGCTTAGGACAGTCTAGCACAGATACGCAGTATTTT

D gene: TRBD1
V gene: TRBV7-9
J gene: TRBJ1-2
clone size: -
CDR3 protein: CASSFSGQAYGYTF
CDR3 DNA: TGTGCCAGCAGCTTTTCTGGACAGGCCTATGGCTACACCTTC

D gene: TRBD1
V gene: TRBV7-2
J gene: TRBJ2-7
clone size: -
CDR3 protein: CASRRQGRDPSWESYEQYF
CDR3 DNA: TGTGCCAGCAGGCGACAGGGGCGAGATCCATCGTGGGAATCCTACGAGCAGTACTTC

D gene: -
V gene: TRBV7-9
J gene: TRBJ2-5
clone size: -
CDR3 protein: CASSLGSGVTETQYF
CDR3 DNA: TGTGCCAGCAGCTTAGGATCGGGGGTAACGGAGACCCAGTACTTC

D gene: TRBD2
V gene: TRBV27
J gene: TRBJ2-2
clone size: once
CDR3 protein: CASSGNGGRGTGELFF
CDR3 DNA: TGTGCCAGCTCGGGGAATGGCGGGAGGGGCACCGGGGAGCTGTTTTTT

D gene: TRBD1
V gene: TRBV7-8
J gene: TRBJ1-6
clone size: -
CDR3 protein: CASSPLTGYNSPLHF
CDR3 DNA: TGTGCCAGCAGCCCCCTGACAGGGTATAATTCACCCCTCCACTTT

D gene: -
V gene: TRBV5-1
J gene: TRBJ1-4
clone size: once
CDR3 protein: CASSLFAGDEKLFF
CDR3 DNA: TGCGCCAGCAGCTTGTTCGCAGGGGATGAAAAACTGTTTTTT

D gene: -
V gene: TRBV2
J gene: TRBJ1-2
clone size: -
CDR3 protein: CASSAPDSFSYGYTF
CDR3 DNA: TGTGCCAGCAGTGCCCCGGACTCCTTCTCCTATGGCTACACCTTC

D gene: -
V gene: TRBV6-4
J gene: TRBJ2-3
clone size: -
CDR3 protein: CASSPLGGTSNTQYF
CDR3 DNA: TGTGCCAGCAGCCCGTTGGGGGGTACCTCAAATACGCAGTATTTT

D gene: -
V gene: TRBV27
J gene: TRBJ2-1
clone size: -
CDR3 protein: CASRRTASYNEQFF
CDR3 DNA: TGTGCCAGCAGGCGGACTGCTTCCTACAATGAGCAGTTCTTC